This is a list of T cell receptor beta chains from one sample in a study of CD4 T cells in relation to SARS-CoV-2 and coronaviruses. Only in-frame clones appear in the TCRdb table, and some are missing; sequencing was by immunoSEQ multiplex PCR. This sample has 68,000 or so clones; about 92% occur once, and the top ten carry around 0.25%. The sequenced material came from naive CD4+ T cells from PBMCs. All receptors derive from a human donor in good health. Both conserved end residues are part of each CDR3. D genes are given only for firm matches. Clone size is stated in some rows and not others, as once, few, many or a class when expanded.

D gene	V gene	J gene	clone size	CDR3 DNA	CDR3 protein
-	TRBV28	TRBJ2-5	-	TGTGCCAGCAGTTCGTCCATCGAGACCCAGTACTTC	CASSSSIETQYF
-	TRBV7-2	TRBJ1-3	-	TGTGCCAGCAGTCTTTTAAGGAGTGGAAACACCATATATTTT	CASSLLRSGNTIYF
-	TRBV18	TRBJ2-5	-	TGTGCCAGCTCACCACCCCAAGAGACCCAGTACTTC	CASSPPQETQYF
TRBD2	TRBV5-1	TRBJ2-2	-	TGCGCCAGCAGCTTGGCTGGGGGGGGAAACACCGGGGAGCTGTTTTTT	CASSLAGGGNTGELFF
TRBD2	TRBV7-3	TRBJ2-2	few	TGTGCCAGCAGCTTAACGTTGCCGGGGGGGCACACCGGGGAGCTGTTTTTT	CASSLTLPGGHTGELFF
-	TRBV27	TRBJ1-2	once	TGTGCCAGCAGTTTAATATCCGGGGCCCCTAACTATGGCTACACCTTC	CASSLISGAPNYGYTF
-	TRBV27	TRBJ2-3	-	TGTGCCAGCAGTTTGTCGGGGTCAGATACGCAGTATTTT	CASSLSGSDTQYF
-	TRBV29-1	TRBJ2-5	-	TGCAGCGTTGGACAAGAGACCCAGTACTTC	CSVGQETQYF
-	TRBV18	TRBJ2-7	-	TGTGCCAGCTCACCCGACAGTTCCTCCTACGAGCAGTACTTC	CASSPDSSSYEQYF
-	TRBV18	TRBJ1-1	-	TGTGCCAGCTCACCACCGGGACTGAGTAACACTGAAGCTTTCTTT	CASSPPGLSNTEAFF
-	TRBV29-1	TRBJ2-3	-	TGCAGCGTTGAAACCGGGCCGAAGAGTTCGCAGTATTTT	CSVETGPKSSQYF
TRBD1	TRBV30	TRBJ2-7	-	TGTGCCTGGAGTGTAGGGACAGGGAGCGAGCAGTACTTC	CAWSVGTGSEQYF
-	TRBV5-4	TRBJ1-2	-	TGTGCCAGCAGCTCGGACAGCTATGGCTACACCTTC	CASSSDSYGYTF
-	TRBV28	TRBJ1-2	-	TGTGCCAGCAGTCTCAGGACGGATGGCTACACCTTC	CASSLRTDGYTF
TRBD1	TRBV28	TRBJ1-2	-	TGTGCCAGCAGTTTATTATCAGGGGGCTCGAACTATGGCTACACCTTC	CASSLLSGGSNYGYTF
-	TRBV30	TRBJ2-7	-	TGTGCCTGTCGGGACGTCTACGAGCAGTACTTC	CACRDVYEQYF
-	TRBV5-1	TRBJ1-5	-	TGCGCCAGCAGCCCTACAGGGCCGAATAGCAATCAGCCCCAGCATTTT	CASSPTGPNSNQPQHF
TRBD1	TRBV28	TRBJ1-2	once	TGTGCCAGCTCACCGCACAGGGGAGGGAACTATGGCTACACCTTC	CASSPHRGGNYGYTF
TRBD2	TRBV14	TRBJ2-5	-	TGTGCCAGCAGCCAAGAACGGCTAGCGGGAGGGGTCCAAGAGACCCAGTACTTC	CASSQERLAGGVQETQYF
TRBD2	TRBV19	TRBJ2-1	-	TGTGCCACAAAGAGTTGGGCTAGCGGGAGGAAGCATGAGCAGTTCTTC	CATKSWASGRKHEQFF